Below are 25 T cell receptor beta chains sequenced from a single sample in a study of blood T cell repertoires in COVID-19. The table came from immunoSEQ multiplex PCR; TCRdb's copy has only in-frame clones and leaves some out. The table shows more than 200,000 clones, with about four fifths occurring only once. The sequenced sample was peripheral blood. Receptors were obtained from a woman aged 40 to 50 with active or convalescent COVID-19.

The chain couples TRBV7-3 to TRBJ1-1, with D possibly being TRBD1 (6 bases). The CDR3 is 13 residues long. V was cut by 2 bases and J by 8 bases, with 12 bases left in between. Germline V gene lookup returns CDR1 SGHTA and CDR2 FQGTGA. CDR3 DNA sequence: TGTGCCAGCAGCTTATCTGAGGGACAAGAAGCTTTCTTT. This codes for CASSLSEGQEAFF.

The chain carries TRBV7-9 and TRBJ1-2; 8 bases agree with TRBD1. The germline V gene encodes CDR1 SEHNR and CDR2 FQNEAQ (reference sequence). J lost 11 bases, V lost 1 base, and 9 bases had no gene match. This CDR3 is built from 14 residues. CDR3 DNA sequence: TGTGCCAGCAGCTTAGACGCCGGGACAGGCTTTTACACCTTC. This encodes CASSLDAGTGFYTF.

V usage is TRBV24-1 and J usage is TRBJ1-1; 7 bases align to TRBD1. The CDR3 sequence is 16 residues long. J was trimmed by 4 bases and V by 2 bases; bases with no gene match: 9. Germline V gives CDR1 KGHDR, CDR2 SFDVKD. The CDR3 DNA reads TGTGCCACCAGTGATTCGACAGGGTCCGGGATCACTGAAGCTTTCTTT. It translates to CATSDSTGSGITEAFF.

This chain connects TRBV27 to TRBJ1-6; 9 nucleotides agree with TRBD1. J gave up 9 bases and V 6 bases, and 6 bases lay outside the gene matches. Germline loops: CDR1 MNHEY, CDR2 SMNVEV (reference sequence). CDR3 length equals 14 residues. The CDR3 loop reads CASRTGTGISPLHF. In DNA, the CDR3 is TGTGCCAGCAGGACCGGGACAGGGATTTCACCCCTCCACTTT.

CDR3 protein: CASSPGGIWQYF. For the CDR3, the DNA is TGTGCCAGCAGCCCCGGGGGAATATGGCAGTACTTC. This chain connects TRBV7-9 to TRBJ2-7; a weak D match, TRBD2 (6 bases). Germline V CDR1 and CDR2: SEHNR, FQNEAQ (reference sequence). Trimming left V 5 bases short and J 9 bases short, with 14 bases between. The CDR3 runs 12 residues.

The V and J genes are TRBV6-2 or TRBV6-3 and TRBJ2-1; 11 bases align to TRBD1. This CDR3 is 16 amino acids long. Germline V gene lookup returns CDR1 MNHEY and CDR2 SVGEGT. Unmatched junction bases numbered 8, after V lost 3 bases and J lost 7 bases. This CDR3 reads CASSYHPGQGVNEQFF. The CDR3 DNA reads TGTGCCAGCAGTTATCATCCGGGACAGGGGGTAAATGAGCAGTTCTTC.

The chain has TRBV19 and TRBJ2-1; 10 nucleotides agree with TRBD2. The ends lost 2 bases at V and 2 bases at J; junction bases unmatched: 3. Germline CDR1 and CDR2: LNHDA and SQIVND (reference sequence). This CDR3 is built from 16 residues. The CDR3 sequence is CASSIPAGGTYNEQFF. CDR3 nucleotides: TGTGCCAGTAGTATACCAGCGGGAGGGACCTACAATGAGCAGTTCTTC.

This chain joins TRBV27 and TRBJ2-5; 10 positions match TRBD1. The V gene's germline CDR1 is MNHEY and CDR2 SMNVEV (reference sequence). This CDR3 contains 17 residues. J was trimmed by 2 bases and V by 5 bases; bases with no gene match: 11. The CDR3 loop is CASSARHDRGRQETQYF. The CDR3 coding sequence is TGTGCCAGCAGTGCGCGCCACGACAGGGGGCGGCAAGAGACCCAGTACTTC.

The chain combines TRBV12-5 with TRBJ2-3; TRBD2 matches at 16 bases. Trimming at V came to 5 bases and at J to 5 bases, leaving 4 bases not matched to a gene. There are 16 residues in the CDR3. CDR1 is LGHNT, CDR2 FRNRAP, per germline. The CDR3 loop reads CASGPGLAGGIDTQYF. CDR3 nucleotides: TGTGCTAGTGGTCCGGGACTAGCGGGAGGGATAGATACGCAGTATTTT.

This clone was detected once. J is TRBJ2-7 and V is TRBV19; TRBD2 matches 12 bases. Per the germline V gene, CDR1 is LNHDA and CDR2 is SQIVND (reference sequence). This CDR3 spans 18 amino acids. The V and J ends lost 3 bases and 3 bases, in that order; junction bases with no gene match: 12. The CDR3 protein is CASSISRLAGEIVYEQYF. CDR3 nucleotides: TGTGCCAGTAGTATCAGCCGACTAGCGGGAGAAATTGTCTACGAGCAGTACTTC.

In this sample, this clone turned up a few times. This rearrangement joins TRBV6-1 to TRBJ2-2, with 7 bases aligning to TRBD1. The CDR3 is 17 amino acids. Trimming at V came to 0 bases and at J to 5 bases, leaving 9 bases not matched to a gene. Looked up from germline, CDR1 is MNHNS and CDR2 is SASEGT. The CDR3 sequence: CASSEAGGRGRTGELFF. For the CDR3, the DNA is TGTGCCAGCAGTGAAGCCGGAGGCAGGGGGAGAACCGGGGAGCTGTTTTTT.

The rearrangement uses TRBV7-2 and TRBJ1-2; D perhaps matches TRBD1 (6 bases). The CDR3 has 14 amino acids. Per the germline V gene, CDR1 is SGHTA and CDR2 is FQGNSA. V gave up 5 bases and J gave up 4 bases, with 14 bases separating them. CDR3 protein: CASSPDRSSYGYTF. The CDR3 DNA sequence: TGTGCCAGCAGCCCGGACAGATCAAGCTATGGCTACACCTTC.

V is TRBV7-2 and J is TRBJ1-4; 7 nucleotides agree with TRBD1. The germline V gene encodes CDR1 SGHTA and CDR2 FQGNSA. The trim removed 5 bases at V and 10 bases at J, leaving 10 bases unmatched. This CDR3 is 14 amino acids long. The CDR3 loop reads CASSLGGAKSKLFF. The CDR3 DNA follows: TGTGCCAGCAGCCTAGGGGGCGCCAAGTCAAAACTGTTTTTT.

This chain links TRBV7-6 with TRBJ2-5; TRBD2 might be the D (6 bases). The ends were cut back, 1 base at V and 3 bases at J, with 12 bases in the middle. The CDR3 covers 15 residues. CDR1 is SGHVS, CDR2 FNYEAQ, per germline. CDR3 nucleotides: TGTGCCAGCAGCTTAGATTGGGTAGCGGAAGAGACCCAGTACTTC. Encoded protein: CASSLDWVAEETQYF.

V usage is TRBV29-1 and J usage is TRBJ1-3, with a tentative D call TRBD1 (5 bases). Trimming took 7 bases from V and 8 from J, leaving 18 bases between them. Germline V gives CDR1 SQVTM, CDR2 ANQGSEA. The CDR3 has 13 amino acids. CDR3 amino acids: CSEGGAHSHTIYF. The CDR3 DNA sequence: TGCAGCGAAGGTGGGGCGCACTCTCACACCATATATTTT.

This rearrangement joins TRBV6-6 to TRBJ2-5, with TRBD2 matching 8 bases. Looked up from germline, CDR1 is MNHNY and CDR2 is SVGAGI (reference sequence). The CDR3 runs to 17 residues. The V gene end was trimmed by 5 bases and the J gene end by 3 bases; junction bases not matched to a gene: 14. CDR3: CASSHPGGVAGKETQYF. The CDR3 DNA follows: TGTGCCAGCAGTCACCCGGGGGGGGTAGCGGGAAAAGAGACCCAGTACTTC.

V and J are TRBV21-1 and TRBJ1-3; the D call TRBD1 from the table was never checked on the DNA. TRBV21-1 constitutes a pseudogene. The CDR3 loop spans 21 amino acids. CDR3 DNA: TGTGCCAGCAGCAAAGAGGGGGAAACGAGACACGTAACCATCTCTGGAAACACCATATATTTT. This codes for CASSKEGETRHVTISGNTIYF.

V and J are TRBV18 and TRBJ2-3, with 10 bases lining up with TRBD2. The CDR3 runs 16 residues. Germline CDR1 is KGHSH and CDR2 is LQKENI. Unmatched junction bases numbered 6, after V lost 0 bases and J lost 6 bases. CDR3 coding DNA: TGTGCCAGCTCACCACCCAGCGGGGGGGCAATGGATACGCAGTATTTT. Translating it yields CASSPPSGGAMDTQYF.

This chain uses TRBV15 with TRBJ2-7; TRBD2 is a possible D gene (6 bases). The V and J ends lost 1 base and 1 base respectively, with 8 bases between them. Germline-derived CDR1 and CDR2 are LNHNV and YYDKDF (reference sequence). This CDR3 has 14 amino acids. The CDR3 loop reads CATSRVSGSYEQYF. CDR3 coding DNA: TGTGCCACCAGCAGAGTTAGCGGATCCTACGAGCAGTACTTC.

This clone has just one count. The J gene is TRBJ1-1, the V gene TRBV29-1; TRBD1 agrees at 10 bases. Trimming removed 4 bases from V and 4 bases from J; junction bases left unmatched: 3. The length of the CDR3 is 13 residues. CDR1 is SQVTM, CDR2 ANQGSEA, per germline. The CDR3 sequence is CSVGRTGGTEAFF. CDR3 coding DNA: TGCAGCGTTGGAAGGACAGGGGGCACTGAAGCTTTCTTT. Looking up the rest from reference TRBV29-1 and TRBJ1-1 gives the full variable domain: SAVISQKPSRDICQRGTSLTIQCQVDSQVTMMFWYRQQPGQSLTLIATANQGSEATYESGFVIDKFPISRPNLTFSTLTVSNMSPEDSSIYLCSVGRTGGTEAFFGQGTRLTVV.

The chain uses TRBV4-3 and TRBJ2-7, with D perhaps TRBD1 (6 bases). The ends were cut back, 2 bases at V and 2 bases at J, with 16 bases in the middle. This CDR3 comprises 16 residues. Per germline, CDR1 LGHNA and CDR2 YSLEER. This chain's CDR3 is CASSQSFQGSPYEQYF. In DNA, the CDR3 is TGCGCCAGCAGCCAAAGTTTCCAGGGGAGCCCCTACGAGCAGTACTTC.

The DNA for the CDR3 is TGCAGCGTCGCCGTCAATACAGGGCAGTATTTT. Translation: CSVAVNTGQYF. J is TRBJ2-3 and V is TRBV29-1; weak D call: TRBD1 (5 bases). The CDR3 runs 11 residues. V dropped 6 bases and J dropped 11 bases, with 15 bases sitting between them. CDR1 is SQVTM, CDR2 ANQGSEA, per germline.

This chain connects TRBV19 to TRBJ2-5; 9 bases are shared with TRBD1. CDR1 and CDR2 from the germline V gene are LNHDA and SQIVND (reference sequence). The CDR3 is made up of 15 amino acids. J lost 5 bases, V lost 2 bases, and 6 bases had no gene match. The CDR3 DNA is TGTGCCAGTAGTATATCACAGGGGGCTTTGGAGACCCAGTACTTC. It encodes CASSISQGALETQYF.

The chain joins TRBV5-6 to TRBJ1-2, with 7 bases matching TRBD1. Trimming removed 4 bases from V and 5 bases from J; junction bases left unmatched: 8. The CDR3 is 14 residues long. Germline V CDR1 and CDR2: SGHDT, YYEEEE. The CDR3 region has the DNA TGTGCCAGCAGCCAGAGCACAGGGGAATATGGCTACACCTTC. Its translation is CASSQSTGEYGYTF.

This clone has a single count. The chain couples TRBV15 to TRBJ2-5, with 10 bases aligning to TRBD2. From germline, CDR1 is LNHNV and CDR2 YYDKDF (reference sequence). CDR3 length equals 17 residues. The J segment lost 2 bases and the V segment lost 0 bases, leaving 6 bases of the junction unmatched. The CDR3 nucleotides read TGTGCCACCAGCAGAGAGGGGGGGACTAGCGCTCAAGAGACCCAGTACTTC. Translated: CATSREGGTSAQETQYF.